What follows are 21 T cell receptor beta chains derived from one specimen sequenced in a study of blood T cell repertoires in COVID-19. Profiled with immunoSEQ multiplex PCR; TCRdb holds only in-frame clones, not every one. The table lists about 250,000 clones, approximately 79% of them singletons, with about 4% in the top ten. The sequenced sample was peripheral blood. These receptor sequences come from a woman between 35 and 50 years old with active or convalescent COVID-19.

This chain joins TRBV18 and TRBJ2-3; 9 bases are a match to TRBD1. This CDR3 is built from 16 residues. Germline loops: CDR1 KGHSH, CDR2 LQKENI. V dropped 0 bases and J dropped 4; count of bases not matched to a gene: 5. Here the CDR3 DNA reads TGTGCCAGCTCACCACCAGCTTGGACAGGGGCAGATACGCAGTATTTT. Amino acid sequence: CASSPPAWTGADTQYF.

The chain couples TRBV19 to TRBJ2-3, with TRBD1 matching over 9 bases. J was trimmed by 14 bases and V by 5 bases; bases with no gene match: 14. Germline assignment: CDR1 LNHDA and CDR2 SQIVND (reference sequence). The CDR3 length is 14 residues. CDR3 coding DNA: TGTGCCAGTAGTCTCCCCACTGAACAGGGGGCGCTGTATTTT. It is translated as CASSLPTEQGALYF.

The sample holds one count of this clone. This CDR3 reads CASARGNEQFF. DNA of the CDR3: TGTGCCAGCGCCCGGGGAAATGAGCAGTTCTTC. This rearrangement joins TRBV2 to TRBJ2-1; weak D call: TRBD2 (5 bases). V was clipped by 8 bases and J by 7 bases, with 9 bases between them. Germline CDR1 SNHLY, CDR2 FYNNEI. This CDR3 has 11 amino acids.

V is TRBV27 and J is TRBJ1-1; TRBD1 might be the D (5 bases). V lost 5 bases, J lost 5 bases, and 15 bases lay in between. The CDR3 loop spans 14 amino acids. Germline V gives CDR1 MNHEY, CDR2 SMNVEV (reference sequence). CDR3 sequence reads: CASSRQPHLTEAFF. The CDR3 DNA reads as TGTGCCAGCAGTCGACAGCCGCACCTAACTGAAGCTTTCTTT.

V is TRBV2 and J is TRBJ2-7; tentative D call: TRBD1 (5 bases). V lost 8 bases and J lost 2, with 13 bases in between. This CDR3 has 13 residues. Germline V gene lookup returns CDR1 SNHLY and CDR2 FYNNEI. Here the CDR3 reads CASRRQSPYEQYV. The CDR3 region has the DNA TGTGCCAGCCGCCGACAGAGTCCCTACGAGCAGTACGTC.

V gene TRBV6-5 combines with J gene TRBJ1-2; D is possibly TRBD1 (6 bases). Trimming stripped 7 bases from V and 2 bases from J, with 11 bases between. Germline assignment: CDR1 MNHEY and CDR2 SVGAGI. This CDR3 spans 13 amino acids. The CDR3 DNA reads as TGTGCCAGCACCCCAGGGGCCAACTATGGCTACACCTTC. Its translation is CASTPGANYGYTF.

The V call is TRBV5-4, the J call TRBJ1-6; D uncertain. CDR1 SGHNT and CDR2 YYREEE come from the germline V gene (reference sequence). The V end was cut by 1 base, the J end by 3 bases, with 8 bases between. This CDR3 spans 15 amino acids. The CDR3 sequence is CASSLPGSYNSPLHF. The CDR3 nucleotides are TGTGCCAGCAGCTTGCCTGGCAGCTATAATTCACCCCTCCACTTT.

The V call is TRBV5-4, the J call TRBJ2-5, with TRBD2 as a possible D gene (6 bases). The V end was cut by 4 bases, the J end by 3 bases, with 13 bases between. CDR1 and CDR2 (germline): SGHNT, YYREEE (reference sequence). This CDR3 comprises 14 residues. The CDR3 is CASSPVGGKETQYF. The CDR3, as DNA: TGTGCCAGCAGCCCGGTGGGGGGAAAAGAGACCCAGTACTTC.

This clone appeared a few times. The rearrangement joins TRBV7-9 to TRBJ2-1; the match to TRBD2 covers 12 bases. The CDR3 spans 17 residues. The junction had 8 bases not matched to a gene; V was cut back by 2 bases and J by 6 bases. The germline CDR1 and CDR2 sequences are SEHNR and FQNEAQ (reference sequence). CDR3 protein: CASSLYSGLAGPNEQFF. The DNA for the CDR3 is TGTGCCAGCAGCTTATACTCCGGACTAGCGGGGCCCAATGAGCAGTTCTTC. Variable domain in full (rest from reference TRBV7-9 and TRBJ2-1): DTGVSQNPRHKITKRGQNVTFRCDPISEHNRLYWYRQTLGQGPEFLTYFQNEAQLEKSRLLSDRFSAERPKGSFSTLEIQRTEQGDSAMYLCASSLYSGLAGPNEQFFGPGTRLTVL.

This clone was seen a few times. This chain joins TRBV18 and TRBJ2-7; tentative D call: TRBD2 (5 bases). Germline V gene sequence: CDR1 KGHSH, CDR2 LQKENI. Trimming left V 5 bases short and J 4 bases short, with 18 bases between. The length of the CDR3 is 15 residues. CDR3 residues: CASSTYGVPSYEQYV. CDR3 nucleotides: TGTGCCAGCTCAACTTACGGGGTTCCTTCTTACGAGCAGTACGTC.

J is TRBJ1-2 and V is TRBV7-9, with TRBD1 matching over 9 bases. Losses at the gene ends were 5 bases for V and 6 bases for J; bases not matched to a gene: 10. Germline-derived CDR1 and CDR2 are SEHNR and FQNEAQ (reference sequence). There are 15 residues in the CDR3. CDR3 sequence: CASSLTGTGKDGYTF. CDR3 nucleotides: TGTGCCAGCAGCCTTACGGGGACAGGGAAGGATGGCTACACCTTC. The variable domain in full, with the rest retrieved from reference TRBV7-9 and TRBJ1-2, is DTGVSQNPRHKITKRGQNVTFRCDPISEHNRLYWYRQTLGQGPEFLTYFQNEAQLEKSRLLSDRFSAERPKGSFSTLEIQRTEQGDSAMYLCASSLTGTGKDGYTFGSGTRLTVV.

The chain employs TRBV5-6 and TRBJ1-2; the match to TRBD1 covers 7 bases. Trimming removed 4 bases from V and 4 bases from J; junction bases left unmatched: 4. The CDR3 spans 13 residues. CDR1 SGHDT and CDR2 YYEEEE come from the germline V gene. CDR3 amino acids: CASSLGTAYGYTF. CDR3 coding DNA: TGTGCCAGCAGCCTCGGGACAGCCTATGGCTACACCTTC.

The chain recombines TRBV5-4 with TRBJ2-7; D not resolved. The germline CDR1 and CDR2 sequences are SGHNT and YYREEE (reference sequence). The CDR3 is 15 residues long. The ends were cut back, 1 base at V and 0 bases at J, with 11 bases in the middle. The CDR3 is CASSLWQASSYEQYV. CDR3 nucleotide sequence: TGTGCCAGCAGCTTGTGGCAGGCGAGCTCCTACGAGCAGTACGTC.

This clone is labeled as medium-sized. The gene calls are TRBV2 and TRBJ2-3; 9 nucleotides agree with TRBD2. V lost 4 bases to trimming and J lost 5 bases; unmatched junction nucleotides: 10. CDR1 and CDR2 from the germline V gene are SNHLY and FYNNEI. CDR3 length: 16 residues. CDR3 nucleotides: TGTGCCAGCAGTGGGGCGCGCGGGGGGGCCCTAGATACGCAGTATTTT. It codes for CASSGARGGALDTQYF. Looking up the rest from reference TRBV2 and TRBJ2-3 gives the full variable domain: EPEVTQTPSHQVTQMGQEVILRCVPISNHLYFYWYRQILGQKVEFLVSFYNNEISEKSEIFDDQFSVERPDGSNFTLKIRSTKLEDSAMYFCASSGARGGALDTQYFGPGTRLTVL.

This chain joins TRBV19 and TRBJ1-6; a weak D match, TRBD1 (6 bases). There are 18 residues in the CDR3. Trimming cost V 4 bases and J 7 bases, with 23 bases left between them. Looked up from germline, CDR1 is LNHDA and CDR2 is SQIVND (reference sequence). CDR3 sequence reads: CASSSINKVFTGNSPLHF. The CDR3 DNA is TGTGCCAGTAGTAGCATCAATAAGGTATTTACAGGGAATTCACCCCTCCACTTT.

The rearrangement uses TRBV21-1 and TRBJ2-5; the tabulated D call, TRBD2, remains unverified against the DNA. TRBV21-1 is an annotated pseudogene. CDR3 length: 23 residues. DNA for the CDR3: TGTGCCAGCAGCCCCCCTCCGGGAGCTGGACGAGGTTTCGGGGGGGGTCTTCGGGAGACCCAGTACTTC. Encoded protein: CASSPPPGAGRGFGGGLRETQYF.

The chain joins TRBV5-6 to TRBJ2-7; weak D call: TRBD2 (5 bases). Trimming removed 5 bases from V and 3 bases from J, with 15 bases in between. The CDR3 consists of 14 residues. CDR1 SGHDT and CDR2 YYEEEE come from the germline V gene. The CDR3 DNA sequence: TGTGCCAGCAGTTTATATCTAGGGAGCTACGAGCAGTACTTC. Translation: CASSLYLGSYEQYF.

The V and J genes are TRBV7-3 and TRBJ2-1, with TRBD2 matching 8 bases. Germline-derived CDR1 and CDR2 are SGHTA and FQGTGA. Germline trimming cut 2 bases from V and 9 bases from J; bases unmatched to any gene: 6. CDR3 size: 14 residues. CDR3 coding DNA: TGTGCCAGCAGCTTATCCGGGAGGGTAAGTGAGCAGTTCTTC. Amino acids: CASSLSGRVSEQFF.

This chain connects TRBV30 to TRBJ1-5; D gene unclear. The V end was cut by 3 bases, the J end by 6 bases, with 9 bases between. CDR3 length: 12 amino acids. The germline V gene has CDR1 GTSNPN and CDR2 SVGIG (reference sequence). The CDR3 sequence: CAWSPGGQPQHF. In nucleotides, the CDR3 is TGTGCCTGGAGCCCAGGAGGTCAGCCCCAGCATTTT.

The chain has TRBV28 and TRBJ1-5; no definite D call. CDR1 and CDR2 from the germline V gene are MDHEN and SYDVKM. V shed 10 bases and J shed 0 bases, with 16 bases lying between them. CDR3 length: 15 residues. This CDR3 reads CATLRLEYSNQPQHF. The CDR3 nucleotides are TGTGCCACATTACGGTTAGAATATAGCAATCAGCCCCAGCATTTT.

This chain connects TRBV10-1 to TRBJ2-1, with D possibly being TRBD2 (6 bases). The germline V gene has CDR1 WNHNN and CDR2 SYGVQD (reference sequence). The CDR3 is made up of 16 amino acids. V was pared by 1 base and J by 1 base, with 11 bases between. CDR3 residues: CASSEWRGSSYNEQFF. CDR3 in DNA: TGCGCCAGCAGTGAGTGGAGGGGATCATCCTACAATGAGCAGTTCTTC.